These 14 T cell receptor beta chains were all obtained from the same sample, sequenced in a study of cytomegalovirus exposure and HLA in healthy donors (TCRdb year 2017). Libraries were built with the immunoSEQ multiplex PCR assay. TCRdb limited this immuneACCESS table to in-frame rearrangements with V and J called. A share of clones is missing; checked studies link under half to unresolved V genes, and the rest is unexplained. Present in this sample are about 130,000 clones, approximately 94% of which were seen just once. Approximately 1.5% of the sample is taken by the ten largest. Specimen: PBMCs. These TCRs come from a young man in good health and CMV-seronegative.

This chain uses TRBV6-5 with TRBJ2-7; no firm D call. Trimming cost V 2 bases and J 3 bases, with 8 bases left between them. CDR1 and CDR2 (germline): MNHEY, SVGAGI. There are 13 residues in the CDR3. The CDR3 DNA sequence: TGTGCCAGCAGTTACCGCGGCGACTACGAGCAGTACTTC. This gives the protein CASSYRGDYEQYF.

The chain uses TRBV28 and TRBJ1-3, with D hard to call. The germline V gene encodes CDR1 MDHEN and CDR2 SYDVKM. The CDR3 is 16 residues long. Trimming took off 0 bases at V and 2 bases at J, with 11 bases between the two ends. CDR3 in DNA: TGTGCCAGCAGTTTATGGGCCCGCGGTACTGGAAACACCATATATTTT. It codes for CASSLWARGTGNTIYF.

The rearrangement joins TRBV4-3 to TRBJ2-1, with TRBD2 identical over 9 bases. With V trimmed by 1 base and J by 3 bases, 13 bases remained unmatched. The CDR3 length is 19 residues. Germline-derived CDR1 and CDR2 are LGHNA and YSLEER. CDR3 protein: CASSQGPMVAGVYYNEQFF. CDR3 sequence (DNA): TGCGCCAGCAGCCAAGGGCCCATGGTAGCGGGAGTGTACTACAATGAGCAGTTCTTC.

This clone was detected a few times. The chain carries TRBV7-6 and TRBJ1-5; D is ambiguous. The V end was cut by 0 bases, the J end by 7 bases, with 16 bases between. Germline CDR1 reads SGHVS; CDR2 reads FNYEAQ. The CDR3 loop spans 16 amino acids. CDR3 residues: CASSLAPHGSRQPQHF. Here the CDR3 DNA reads TGTGCCAGCAGCTTAGCGCCCCACGGGAGTCGGCAGCCCCAGCATTTT.

The chain has TRBV30 and TRBJ1-3; 8 positions agree with TRBD1. The CDR3 runs to 14 residues. The V gene end was trimmed by 6 bases and the J gene end by 4 bases; junction bases not matched to a gene: 8. Germline lookup yields CDR1 GTSNPN and CDR2 SVGIG (reference sequence). Written as DNA, the CDR3 is TGTGCCTGCTTGACAGGGGTACCGGGAAACACCATATATTTT. It codes for CACLTGVPGNTIYF.

This chain uses TRBV18 with TRBJ1-5; D remains ambiguous. Germline V gene data show CDR1 as KGHSH and CDR2 as LQKENI. Trimming left V 5 bases short and J 0 bases short, with 8 bases between. The CDR3 loop spans 14 amino acids. CDR3 nucleotides: TGTGCCAGCTCATCGTTTTATAGCAATCAGCCCCAGCATTTT. Protein sequence: CASSSFYSNQPQHF.

The chain combines TRBV28 with TRBJ2-1; TRBD2 agrees at 8 bases. V shed 8 bases and J 6 bases; nucleotides not matched to a gene: 6. This CDR3 has 13 residues. Germline assignment: CDR1 MDHEN and CDR2 SYDVKM. In DNA form, the CDR3 reads TGTGCCAGCCGCCCAGCGGGAGTCAATGAGCAGTTCTTC. Translating it yields CASRPAGVNEQFF.

This chain connects TRBV19 to TRBJ2-7; 7 nucleotides align to TRBD1. Germline V gene sequence: CDR1 LNHDA, CDR2 SQIVND (reference sequence). The ends lost 6 bases at V and 2 bases at J; junction bases unmatched: 10. There are 15 residues in the CDR3. The CDR3 is CASSPRDSATYEQYF. The DNA for the CDR3 is TGTGCCAGTAGCCCCCGGGACAGCGCAACCTACGAGCAGTACTTC.

The chain recombines TRBV6-1 with TRBJ2-6, with D perhaps matching TRBD2 (5 bases). From germline, CDR1 is MNHNS and CDR2 SASEGT. Trimming removed 6 bases at V and 2 bases at J, with 8 bases between. This CDR3 comprises 14 residues. The CDR3 is CASSGVAGANVLTF. CDR3 bases: TGTGCCAGCAGCGGGGTTGCTGGGGCCAACGTCCTGACTTTC.

V usage is TRBV23-1 and J usage is TRBJ1-1, with TRBD1 matching over 8 bases. TRBV23-1 is annotated as an ORF whose role is uncertain. CDR3 length: 16 amino acids. V shed 3 bases and J 2 bases; nucleotides not matched to a gene: 8. CDR3 sequence (DNA): TGCGCCAGCAGTCAGCCCACACAGGGGGATAACACTGAAGCTTTCTTT. Protein sequence: CASSQPTQGDNTEAFF.

The chain has TRBV5-6 and TRBJ2-7; D remains ambiguous. This CDR3 is built from 13 residues. Germline CDR1 is SGHDT and CDR2 is YYEEEE. The V end was cut by 5 bases, the J end by 4 bases, with 13 bases between. This chain's CDR3 is CASSYESDYEQYF. CDR3 in DNA: TGTGCCAGCAGTTACGAGTCCGATTACGAGCAGTACTTC.

The chain couples TRBV29-1 to TRBJ2-7, with 10 bases lining up with TRBD1. Germline CDR1 and CDR2: SQVTM and ANQGSEA. Trimming removed 7 bases from V and 3 bases from J; junction bases left unmatched: 6. This CDR3 spans 13 amino acids. CDR3 in DNA: TGCAGCGGTTTGGACAGGGGGAACTACGAGCAGTACTTC. Protein sequence: CSGLDRGNYEQYF.

The chain combines TRBV7-3 with TRBJ2-7, with TRBD2 matching over 8 bases. There are 15 residues in the CDR3. V was clipped by 4 bases and J by 6 bases; unmatched bases: 11. The germline CDR1 and CDR2 sequences are SGHTA and FQGTGA. CDR3 region: CASSSPGLGVGEQYF. The CDR3, as DNA: TGTGCCAGCAGCTCACCGGGACTAGGGGTGGGCGAGCAGTACTTC.

V usage is TRBV5-4 and J usage is TRBJ2-2, with 8 positions matching TRBD1. V was pared by 4 bases and J by 6 bases, with 2 bases of the junction left unmatched. This CDR3 spans 13 amino acids. CDR1 is SGHNT, CDR2 YYREEE, per germline (reference sequence). The CDR3 sequence: CASSEQGAGELFF. In nucleotides, the CDR3 is TGTGCCAGCAGCGAACAGGGGGCCGGGGAGCTGTTTTTT.